This entry features one T cell receptor (beta chain) sequence. Its specific antigen is unknown. Base qualities are not provided; no much larger clone lies one nucleotide away. Based on the germline V gene, the CDR1 and CDR2 sequences are MNHEY and SVGAGI. V trim: 4 bases; J trim: 2 bases; unmatched bases: 4. The cysteine opens and the phenylalanine closes a CDR3 of 14 amino acids. The entry retains the CDR3 DNA only, 42 bases that are in frame from base 1. The data stem from a study of T cell responses to AZD1222 COVID-19 vaccine (dated by TCRdb to 2020 to 2023). The study in broad terms: A total of under 250 trial participants underwent TCR sequencing, of whom under 220 had received two doses of AZD1222 and roughly 26 had received two doses of the MenACWY control vaccine. Enrollment into the trials was organized by age into subgroups of 18-55, 56-69 and 70-plus years, and those subgroups contained roughly 150, 30 and 60 TCR-sequenced participants, respectively. General conclusions and limits of the study: The whole spike protein was spanned by vaccine-associated CD4 TCRs, and dominant responses were seen in regions 160-218 and 743-854. No day 14 peak-response samples were available, so repertoires were characterized only after the peak T cell response. In the small 56-69-year group, the increase in depth fell short of significance, most likely because of low power. Conclusions about previously exposed vaccinees are limited, since just a handful of AZD1222 recipients were seropositive for SARS-CoV-2 at baseline. Participants were mostly white British and included more females than males, and it was suggested by the authors that clonal diversity may have been underestimated. Nearly half of unique spike-specific TCRs reportedly recognized epitopes outside regions mutated in the B.1.351 and B.1.1.7 variants. Spike-specific TCR breadth and depth rose significantly after two AZD1222 doses compared with day 0 and with MenACWY recipients.

Taken with the paper, the label for time point translates to: baseline before first vaccination. The treatment or condition label for this specimen denotes: meningococcal conjugate vaccine given as trial control. The vaccinee samples were drawn from two UK trials, COV001 and COV002, one of which was a single-blind randomized controlled phase 2/3 trial testing AZD1222 (ChAdOx1 nCoV-19) in healthy adults. Trial participant PBMC samples were collected at day 0 and day 28 after the second dose for TCRbeta chain sequencing. The CDR3 regions of human TCRbeta chains were subjected to immunosequencing. As for the original processing: Repertoire TCRs were matched against a reference library of SARS-CoV-2-specific TCRs generated with the MIRA antigen-specificity platform. Breadth meant the fraction of unique TCRs that were SARS-CoV-2-associated, whereas depth meant the fraction of total T cells that were SARS-CoV-2-associated. Using the MIRA data, each spike-specific TCR was mapped to the spike region that the TCR reacts to and placed in a CD4 or CD8 class. Log10-transformed breadth and depth values were compared by one-way ANOVA with Sidak's multiple comparisons tests. The table was pulled from immuneACCESS by TCRdb, which kept in-frame rearrangements only. Such tables lose some clones; where checked, under half of the loss comes from unresolved V genes, and the rest has no known cause. The V and J calls and clone size come from that table; D and trimming were worked out from the DNA. This sample comprises some 150,000 clones, around 90% of them detected only once. Approximately 3% of the sample lies in the top ten.

The source material was peripheral blood, sampled on day 0 of MenACWY control vaccination. This chain joins TRBV6-5 to TRBJ1-1; the junction holds 7 bases that match TRBD1. The TCR comes from an adult in good health. The CDR3 amino acid sequence is: CASSSRGRNTEAFF. The DNA sequence is as follows: TGTGCCAGCAGTTCAAGGGGGCGAAACACTGAAGCTTTCTTT.